A single sample is the source of the 14 T cell receptor beta chains below, sequenced in a study of blood T cell repertoires in COVID-19. The data were produced by immunoSEQ multiplex PCR, yet TCRdb's version contains in-frame clones alone and is incomplete. The sample gives about 130,000 clones, about four fifths of which show up once; 4.5% to 5% is in the top ten. The specimen sequenced was peripheral blood. These TCRs come from a woman aged 70-85 years with COVID-19, enrolled during active disease.

Only a few counts were recorded for this clone. The gene calls are TRBV11-2 and TRBJ1-6; D ambiguous. The CDR3 covers 14 residues. Germline-derived CDR1 and CDR2 are SGHAT and FQNNGV. The V and J ends lost 8 bases and 5 bases respectively, with 13 bases between them. CDR3 nucleotide sequence: TGTGCCAGCCGGACGGGGTCTGATAATTCACCCCTCCACTTT. Encoded protein: CASRTGSDNSPLHF.

This rearrangement joins TRBV2 to TRBJ2-2; 10 nucleotides match TRBD2. V shed 5 bases and J 8 bases; nucleotides not matched to a gene: 8. The CDR3 sequence is 15 residues long. Germline V gene data show CDR1 as SNHLY and CDR2 as FYNNEI. The CDR3 bases are TGTGCCAGCAGTCCCCGGACTAGCGGACCGGGGGAGCTGTTTTTT. This codes for CASSPRTSGPGELFF.

V usage is TRBV6-5 and J usage is TRBJ2-7; 11 bases line up with TRBD1. Germline assignment: CDR1 MNHEY and CDR2 SVGAGI. V was pared by 7 bases and J by 3 bases, with 5 bases of the junction left unmatched. The CDR3 length is 14 residues. CDR3 sequence (DNA): TGTGCCAGCACCTGGACAGGGGGCGGCTACGAGCAGTACTTC. This encodes CASTWTGGGYEQYF.

The rearrangement uses TRBV4-2 and TRBJ2-5; 13 bases map to TRBD2. Looked up from germline, CDR1 is LGHNA and CDR2 is YNFKEQ. This CDR3 is 16 amino acids long. With 3 bases clipped from V and 0 bases from J, the junction kept 1 base outside the gene matches. The CDR3 spells CASSQGLAGYQETQYF. Written as DNA, the CDR3 is TGTGCCAGCAGCCAGGGACTAGCGGGGTACCAAGAGACCCAGTACTTC.

This rearrangement joins TRBV18 to TRBJ2-7, with D maybe TRBD1 (5 bases). V was cut by 3 bases and J by 10 bases, with 19 bases left in between. The germline gives CDR1 KGHSH, CDR2 LQKENI. CDR3 length: 14 amino acids. The CDR3 loop reads CASSPDSTRFGQYF. CDR3 nucleotides: TGTGCCAGCTCACCCGACAGCACCCGCTTCGGCCAGTACTTC.

V gene TRBV10-3 combines with J gene TRBJ2-1; 12 bases map to TRBD2. Germline CDR1 ENHRY, CDR2 SYGVKD. The CDR3 is made up of 18 amino acids. V gave up 2 bases and J gave up 7 bases; unmatched junction bases: 12. The CDR3 protein is CAISEPTETSGGGNEQFF. The CDR3 DNA sequence: TGTGCCATCAGTGAGCCGACGGAGACTAGCGGGGGTGGTAATGAGCAGTTCTTC.

The genes are TRBV19 and TRBJ2-2; no definite D call. The CDR3 runs 13 residues. Trimming took 0 bases from V and 7 from J, leaving 6 bases between them. CDR1 is LNHDA, CDR2 SQIVND, per germline (reference sequence). CDR3 nucleotide sequence: TGTGCCAGTAGTATAGAGGGCGTCGGGGAGCTGTTTTTT. As protein: CASSIEGVGELFF.

This clone appeared a few times. The gene calls are TRBV5-1 and TRBJ1-3; 12 positions agree with TRBD1. Germline assignment: CDR1 SGHRS and CDR2 YFSETQ. The CDR3 is made up of 15 amino acids. V was pared by 3 bases and J by 8 bases, with 6 bases of the junction left unmatched. This CDR3 reads CASSSGQGAGDTIYF. The CDR3 DNA sequence: TGCGCCAGCAGCTCGGGACAGGGGGCAGGTGACACCATATATTTT.

About this clone itself: The junction shows a germline mismatch at one end, possibly a read error. This chain's CDR3 is CASSATEGSNGDF. The CDR3 region has the DNA TGTGCCAGCAGCGCGACGGAGGGGTCTAATGGGGACTTC. The rearrangement joins TRBV7-2 to TRBJ2-5; possibly TRBD2 for D (6 bases). Germline assignment: CDR1 SGHTA and CDR2 FQGNSA. This CDR3 region has 13 residues. Based on the CDR3 plus reference TRBV7-2 and TRBJ2-5, the full variable domain is GAGVSQSPSNKVTEKGKDVELRCDPISGHTALYWYRQSLGQGLEFLIYFQGNSAPDKSGLPSDRFSAERTGGSVSTLTIQRTQQEDSAVYLCASSATEGSNGDFGPGTRLLVL.

The J gene is TRBJ1-6, the V gene TRBV27; a weak D match, TRBD1 (5 bases). The CDR3 sequence is 14 residues long. Germline values: CDR1 MNHEY, CDR2 SMNVEV (reference sequence). V was shortened by 0 bases and J by 11 bases, with 11 bases between the two germline ends. This CDR3 is CASSLSGGVTPLHF. The CDR3 coding sequence is TGTGCCAGCAGTTTATCGGGGGGAGTTACACCCCTCCACTTT.

The chain is built from TRBV5-6 and TRBJ1-1, with D hard to call. Germline lookup yields CDR1 SGHDT and CDR2 YYEEEE. The CDR3 has 15 amino acids. Trimming shortened V by 4 bases and J by 0 bases, and 13 bases separated the two germline ends. This CDR3 reads CASSPKGGMNTEAFF. The CDR3 coding sequence is TGTGCCAGCAGCCCTAAAGGAGGCATGAACACTGAAGCTTTCTTT.

The V call is TRBV3-1 (or the pseudogene TRBV3-2), the J call TRBJ1-5; D unresolved. The V gene lost 1 base and the J gene lost 2 bases, with 6 bases spanning the gap. CDR3 length: 14 residues. CDR1 and CDR2 from the germline V gene are LGHDT and YNNKEL (reference sequence). CDR3 nucleotide sequence: TGTGCCAGCAGCCAAGGGGCTGGCAATCAGCCCCAGCATTTT. It is translated as CASSQGAGNQPQHF.

This chain uses TRBV3-1 (or the pseudogene TRBV3-2) with TRBJ1-1; 10 nucleotides agree with TRBD1. The CDR3 spans 16 residues. Germline CDR1 is LGHDT and CDR2 is YNNKEL (reference sequence). Trimming at V came to 7 bases and at J to 5 bases, leaving 13 bases not matched to a gene. CDR3 amino acids: CASTRGQGKKGTEAFF. DNA of the CDR3: TGTGCCAGCACCCGGGGACAGGGGAAGAAAGGAACTGAAGCTTTCTTT.

This rearrangement joins TRBV27 to TRBJ1-5; D might be TRBD1 (5 bases). Germline lookup yields CDR1 MNHEY and CDR2 SMNVEV (reference sequence). The CDR3 totals 13 residues. The ends were cut back, 5 bases at V and 7 bases at J, with 12 bases in the middle. The CDR3 bases are TGTGCCAGCAGTCCATACAGGTCCCAGCCCCAGCATTTT. Translating it yields CASSPYRSQPQHF.